What follows are 20 T cell receptor beta chains derived from one specimen sequenced in a study of T cell changes during pregnancy in multiple sclerosis. Method: immunoSEQ multiplex PCR; TCRdb's copy keeps in-frame clones and lacks some. The top ten clones hold 0.78% of a sample with 90,000 to 120,000 clones, around 92% of them seen once. Sequencing was performed on peripheral blood, taken in the third trimester of pregnancy. These TCRs come from a female donor in good health, enrolled as a control in a pregnancy study.

V is TRBV30 and J is TRBJ2-5; 9 bases are shared with TRBD1. The CDR3 runs 14 residues. The germline V gene has CDR1 GTSNPN and CDR2 SVGIG (reference sequence). The V gene end was trimmed by 4 bases and the J gene end by 7 bases; junction bases not matched to a gene: 10. The CDR3 spells CAWNKGQGEGTQYF. In DNA, the CDR3 is TGTGCCTGGAACAAGGGACAGGGCGAGGGGACCCAGTACTTC.

Here the CDR3 reads CASTMGENEQFF. The DNA of the CDR3 is TGTGCCAGCACCATGGGAGAGAATGAGCAGTTCTTC. This chain connects TRBV7-9 to TRBJ2-1, with D perhaps matching TRBD2 (5 bases). This CDR3 spans 12 amino acids. In germline, CDR1 is SEHNR, CDR2 FQNEAQ (reference sequence). V was pared by 7 bases and J by 7 bases, with 11 bases between.

In this sample, this clone turned up once. V usage is TRBV2 and J usage is TRBJ1-2, with TRBD1 matching over 9 bases. There are 19 residues in the CDR3. The J segment lost 6 bases and the V segment lost 1 base, leaving 18 bases of the junction unmatched. In germline, CDR1 is SNHLY, CDR2 FYNNEI. DNA for the CDR3: TGTGCCAGCAGTGAAGGTTGGAAATGGACAGGGGAATTTCTAAATGGCTACACCTTC. This translates into CASSEGWKWTGEFLNGYTF.

The chain couples TRBV29-1 to TRBJ2-2; D may be TRBD2 (5 bases). Germline lookup yields CDR1 SQVTM and CDR2 ANQGSEA. This CDR3 contains 15 residues. Deletions cut 0 bases from V and 1 base from J, with 9 bases between. The CDR3 here is CSVEDGELNTGELFF. The CDR3 DNA reads TGCAGCGTTGAAGATGGGGAGTTGAACACCGGGGAGCTGTTTTTT.

The V and J genes are TRBV27 and TRBJ2-2, with D perhaps TRBD1 (6 bases). Germline assignment: CDR1 MNHEY and CDR2 SMNVEV (reference sequence). CDR3 size: 15 residues. Between the trimmed V and J ends, which lost 4 bases and 4 bases, there was a span of 13 bases. CDR3 in DNA: TGTGCCAGCAGTTCCTTTACAGGGCTCACCGGGGAGCTGTTTTTT. This codes for CASSSFTGLTGELFF.

V and J are TRBV7-3 and TRBJ2-1; possible D gene TRBD1, 6 bases. Trimming left V 6 bases short and J 4 bases short, with 16 bases between. The CDR3 extends over 15 amino acids. Germline V CDR1 and CDR2: SGHTA, FQGTGA. This chain's CDR3 is CASSRDRDTYNEQFF. Here the CDR3 DNA reads TGTGCCAGCAGTCGCGACCGGGACACTTACAATGAGCAGTTCTTC.

The rearrangement uses TRBV30 and TRBJ2-5; the D is unclear. Germline CDR1 is GTSNPN and CDR2 is SVGIG (reference sequence). This CDR3 has 14 residues. Between the trimmed V and J ends, which lost 0 bases and 4 bases, there was a span of 12 bases. The CDR3: CAWSVQPVGETQYF. CDR3 nucleotides: TGTGCCTGGAGTGTACAGCCCGTAGGAGAGACCCAGTACTTC.

The chain carries TRBV7-8 and TRBJ2-7; a weak D match, TRBD1 (5 bases). The CDR3 has 16 amino acids. CDR1 and CDR2 (germline): SGHVS, FQNEAQ. V lost 1 base, J lost 1 base, and 14 bases lay in between. CDR3 region: CASSLGSRGHSYEQYF. CDR3 sequence (DNA): TGTGCCAGCAGCTTAGGAAGTAGGGGTCATTCCTACGAGCAGTACTTC.

In this sample, this clone turned up once. The CDR3 protein is CASSLGRAAEAFF. The CDR3 DNA reads as TGTGCCAGCAGCTTAGGCAGGGCCGCTGAAGCTTTCTTT. The genes are TRBV7-6 and TRBJ1-1, with a weak D call TRBD1 (5 bases). Trimming pared 1 base from V and 6 bases from J, leaving 9 bases between. CDR1 SGHVS and CDR2 FNYEAQ come from the germline V gene. The CDR3 consists of 13 residues.

The rearrangement uses TRBV27 and TRBJ2-5; D remains unclear. The CDR3 is made up of 15 amino acids. Germline V gene data show CDR1 as MNHEY and CDR2 as SMNVEV (reference sequence). The V gene lost 4 bases and the J gene lost 5 bases, with 17 bases spanning the gap. In DNA form, the CDR3 reads TGTGCCAGCAGTTCGGAGTTTCTCTCTGAGGAGACCCAGTACTTC. Protein sequence: CASSSEFLSEETQYF.

The gene calls are TRBV7-2 and TRBJ2-7; 8 bases line up with TRBD1. Germline V gives CDR1 SGHTA, CDR2 FQGNSA. The CDR3 is 16 amino acids. J was trimmed by 4 bases and V by 6 bases; bases with no gene match: 14. CDR3 DNA: TGTGCCAGCAGTCTTACCCCAGGGGGCGGCCCGTACGAGCAGTACTTC. The encoded protein is CASSLTPGGGPYEQYF.

This clone was counted a single time. The chain couples TRBV4-1 to TRBJ1-1; TRBD1 aligns across 10 bases. V lost 4 bases, J lost 5 bases, and 7 bases stayed unmatched. The CDR3 covers 15 residues. The V gene's germline CDR1 is MGHRA and CDR2 YSYEKL. CDR3 sequence (DNA): TGCGCCAGCAGCCGCACCGGGACAGGGGATACTGAAGCTTTCTTT. This codes for CASSRTGTGDTEAFF.

The rearrangement joins TRBV7-8 to TRBJ1-2; 7 positions agree with TRBD1. This CDR3 spans 16 amino acids. V was clipped by 2 bases and J by 5 bases; unmatched bases: 11. Germline CDR1 is SGHVS and CDR2 is FQNEAQ. CDR3 amino acids: CASSLSPQGDWYGYTF. CDR3 DNA: TGTGCCAGCAGCTTATCTCCCCAGGGGGACTGGTATGGCTACACCTTC.

V is TRBV4-1 and J is TRBJ2-1; 7 bases agree with TRBD1. V was pared by 1 base and J by 2 bases, with 5 bases of the junction left unmatched. CDR3 size: 16 residues. Germline V gene data show CDR1 as MGHRA and CDR2 as YSYEKL. CDR3 protein: CASSQADRFPYNEQFF. In DNA form, the CDR3 reads TGCGCCAGCAGCCAAGCGGACAGGTTTCCCTACAATGAGCAGTTCTTC.

J is TRBJ1-6 and V is TRBV15; D ambiguous. The CDR3 has 14 amino acids. Trimming pared 5 bases from V and 5 bases from J, leaving 10 bases between. The V gene's germline CDR1 is LNHNV and CDR2 YYDKDF (reference sequence). CDR3 coding DNA: TGTGCCACCAGCCTCGCGGGTAATAATTCACCCCTCCACTTT. Amino acids: CATSLAGNNSPLHF.

The gene calls are TRBV18 and TRBJ1-1, with TRBD1 matching over 8 bases. The germline CDR1 and CDR2 sequences are KGHSH and LQKENI. V was clipped by 3 bases and J by 3 bases; unmatched bases: 3. This CDR3 has 14 amino acids. Written as DNA, the CDR3 is TGTGCCAGCTCACCGTTGGACAGGGACACTGAAGCTTTCTTT. Translated: CASSPLDRDTEAFF. Together with reference TRBV18 and TRBJ1-1, the CDR3 gives the full variable domain: NAGVMQNPRHLVRRRGQEARLRCSPMKGHSHVYWYRQLPEEGLKFMVYLQKENIIDESGMPKERFSAEFPKEGPSILRIQQVVRGDSAAYFCASSPLDRDTEAFFGQGTRLTVV.

The chain recombines TRBV6-5 with TRBJ1-2; 10 bases line up with TRBD1. The CDR3 is 15 amino acids. V lost 5 bases, J lost 2 bases, and 5 bases stayed unmatched. Germline V gene lookup returns CDR1 MNHEY and CDR2 SVGAGI. The DNA for the CDR3 is TGTGCCAGCAGTGCTGGGACAGGGGAGAACTATGGCTACACCTTC. It is translated as CASSAGTGENYGYTF.

The chain recombines TRBV7-3 with TRBJ1-1; no clear D gene. V lost 5 bases to trimming and J lost 0 bases, with 10 bases between them. Germline values: CDR1 SGHTA, CDR2 FQGTGA. This CDR3 is built from 14 residues. DNA of the CDR3: TGTGCCAGCAGCCCCAACACGTTGAACACTGAAGCTTTCTTT. Its translation is CASSPNTLNTEAFF.

The sample holds one count of this clone. The chain couples TRBV30 to TRBJ1-6; D is ambiguous. Germline CDR1 reads GTSNPN; CDR2 reads SVGIG (reference sequence). The CDR3 has 14 amino acids. The germline V and J ends were trimmed by 0 bases and 11 bases, with 14 bases remaining between them. CDR3 protein: CAWSVGGWLTPLHF. CDR3 bases: TGTGCCTGGAGTGTAGGAGGGTGGTTGACACCCCTCCACTTT.

The CDR3: CASSLYREDTQYF. In DNA form, the CDR3 reads TGCGCCAGCAGCTTATATAGAGAAGATACGCAGTATTTT. This chain uses TRBV5-1 with TRBJ2-3, with unresolved D. The CDR3 contains 13 residues. V lost 2 bases and J lost 5, with 9 bases in between. Germline values: CDR1 SGHRS, CDR2 YFSETQ.